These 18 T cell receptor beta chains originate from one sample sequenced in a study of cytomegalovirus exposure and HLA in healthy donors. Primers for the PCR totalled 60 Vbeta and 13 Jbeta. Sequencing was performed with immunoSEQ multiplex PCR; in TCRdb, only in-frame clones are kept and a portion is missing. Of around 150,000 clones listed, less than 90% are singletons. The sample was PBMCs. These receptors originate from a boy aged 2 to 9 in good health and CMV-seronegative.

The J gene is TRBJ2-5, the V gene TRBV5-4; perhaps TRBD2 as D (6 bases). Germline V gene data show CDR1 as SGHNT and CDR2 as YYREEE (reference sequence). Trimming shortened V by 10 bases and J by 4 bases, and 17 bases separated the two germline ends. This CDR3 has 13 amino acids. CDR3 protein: CASAGGGPETQYF. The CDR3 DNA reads TGTGCCTCCGCTGGGGGAGGTCCAGAGACCCAGTACTTC. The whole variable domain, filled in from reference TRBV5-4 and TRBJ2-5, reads ETGVTQSPTHLIKTRGQQVTLRCSSQSGHNTVSWYQQALGQGPQFIFQYYREEENGRGNFPPRFSGLQFPNYSSELNVNALELDDSALYLCASAGGGPETQYFGPGTRLLVL.

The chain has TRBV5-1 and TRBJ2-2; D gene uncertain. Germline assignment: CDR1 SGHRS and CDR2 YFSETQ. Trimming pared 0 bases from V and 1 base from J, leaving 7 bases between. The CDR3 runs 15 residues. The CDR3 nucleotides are TGCGCCAGCAGCTTGGACCCGGTGAACACCGGGGAGCTGTTTTTT. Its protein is CASSLDPVNTGELFF.

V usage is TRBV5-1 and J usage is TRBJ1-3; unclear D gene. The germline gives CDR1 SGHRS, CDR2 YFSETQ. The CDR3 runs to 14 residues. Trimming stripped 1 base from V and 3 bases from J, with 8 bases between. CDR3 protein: CASSLSGDGNTIYF. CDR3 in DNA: TGCGCCAGCAGCTTGTCCGGGGATGGAAACACCATATATTTT.

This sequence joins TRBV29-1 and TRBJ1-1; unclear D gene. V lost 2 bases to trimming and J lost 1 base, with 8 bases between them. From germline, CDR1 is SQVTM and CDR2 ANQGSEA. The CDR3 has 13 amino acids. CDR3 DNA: TGCAGCGTTGAACGGGTCGCGAACACTGAAGCTTTCTTT. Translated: CSVERVANTEAFF. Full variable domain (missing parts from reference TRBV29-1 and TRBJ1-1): SAVISQKPSRDICQRGTSLTIQCQVDSQVTMMFWYRQQPGQSLTLIATANQGSEATYESGFVIDKFPISRPNLTFSTLTVSNMSPEDSSIYLCSVERVANTEAFFGQGTRLTVV.

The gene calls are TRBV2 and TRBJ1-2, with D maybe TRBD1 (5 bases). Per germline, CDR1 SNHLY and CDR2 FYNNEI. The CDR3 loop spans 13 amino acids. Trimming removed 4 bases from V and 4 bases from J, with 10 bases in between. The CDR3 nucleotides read TGTGCCAGCAGTGGTCAGGGTCCCTATGGCTACACCTTC. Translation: CASSGQGPYGYTF.

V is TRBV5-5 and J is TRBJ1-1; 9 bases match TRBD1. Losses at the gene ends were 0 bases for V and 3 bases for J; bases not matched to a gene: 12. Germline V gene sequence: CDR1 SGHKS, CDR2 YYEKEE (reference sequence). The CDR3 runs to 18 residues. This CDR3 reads CASSLEGQGTPQDTEAFF. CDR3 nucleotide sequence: TGTGCCAGCAGCTTGGAAGGACAGGGGACCCCCCAGGACACTGAAGCTTTCTTT.

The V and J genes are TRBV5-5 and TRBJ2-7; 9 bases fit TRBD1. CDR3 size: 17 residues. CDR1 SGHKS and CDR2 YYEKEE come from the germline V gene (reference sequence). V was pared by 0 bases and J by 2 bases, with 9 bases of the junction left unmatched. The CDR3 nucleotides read TGTGCCAGCAGCTTGGACAGGGGGCAGTTTGGGGCCTACGAGCAGTACTTC. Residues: CASSLDRGQFGAYEQYF. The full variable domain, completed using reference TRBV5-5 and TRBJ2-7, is DAGVTQSPTHLIKTRGQQVTLRCSPISGHKSVSWYQQVLGQGPQFIFQYYEKEERGRGNFPDRFSARQFPNYSSELNVNALLLGDSALYLCASSLDRGQFGAYEQYFGPGTRLTVT.

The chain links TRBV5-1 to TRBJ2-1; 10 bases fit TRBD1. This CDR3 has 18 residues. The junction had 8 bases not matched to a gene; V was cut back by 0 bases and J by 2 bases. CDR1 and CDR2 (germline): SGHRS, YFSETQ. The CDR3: CASSLGQTGTGAYNEQFF. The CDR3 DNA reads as TGCGCCAGCAGCTTGGGCCAGACCGGGACAGGGGCCTACAATGAGCAGTTCTTC.

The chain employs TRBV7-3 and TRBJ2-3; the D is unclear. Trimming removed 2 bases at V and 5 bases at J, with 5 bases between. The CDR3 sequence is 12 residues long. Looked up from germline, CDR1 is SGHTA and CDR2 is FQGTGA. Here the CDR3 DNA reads TGTGCCAGCAGCTTACCGGGAGATACGCAGTATTTT. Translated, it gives CASSLPGDTQYF.

CDR3 protein: CSLTPRDNTEAFF. CDR3 coding DNA: TGCAGCTTAACCCCAAGAGATAACACTGAAGCTTTCTTT. The chain recombines TRBV29-1 with TRBJ1-1; D is unclear. Germline values: CDR1 SQVTM, CDR2 ANQGSEA. The CDR3 length is 13 residues. The V end was cut by 8 bases, the J end by 2 bases, with 15 bases between.

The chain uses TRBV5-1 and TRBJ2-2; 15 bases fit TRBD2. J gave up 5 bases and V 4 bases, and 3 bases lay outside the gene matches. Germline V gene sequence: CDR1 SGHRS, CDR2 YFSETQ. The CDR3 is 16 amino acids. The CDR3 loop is CASSRGLAGGTGELFF. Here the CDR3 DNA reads TGCGCCAGCAGCCGGGGACTAGCGGGAGGAACCGGGGAGCTGTTTTTT. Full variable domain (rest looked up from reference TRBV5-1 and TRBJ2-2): KAGVTQTPRYLIKTRGQQVTLSCSPISGHRSVSWYQQTPGQGLQFLFEYFSETQRNKGNFPGRFSGRQFSNSRSEMNVSTLELGDSALYLCASSRGLAGGTGELFFGEGSRLTVL.

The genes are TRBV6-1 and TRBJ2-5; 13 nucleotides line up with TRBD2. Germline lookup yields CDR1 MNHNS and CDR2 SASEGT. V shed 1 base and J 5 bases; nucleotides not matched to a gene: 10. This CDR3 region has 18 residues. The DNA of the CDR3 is TGTGCCAGCAGTGAAGTGTATCCGGGACTAGCGGGGTGGGAGACCCAGTACTTC. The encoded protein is CASSEVYPGLAGWETQYF.

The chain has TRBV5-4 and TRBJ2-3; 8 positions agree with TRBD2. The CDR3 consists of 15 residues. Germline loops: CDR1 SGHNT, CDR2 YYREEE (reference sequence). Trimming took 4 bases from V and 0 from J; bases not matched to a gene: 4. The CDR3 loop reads CASSPGGPSTDTQYF. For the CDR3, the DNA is TGTGCCAGCAGCCCGGGGGGGCCTAGCACAGATACGCAGTATTTT.

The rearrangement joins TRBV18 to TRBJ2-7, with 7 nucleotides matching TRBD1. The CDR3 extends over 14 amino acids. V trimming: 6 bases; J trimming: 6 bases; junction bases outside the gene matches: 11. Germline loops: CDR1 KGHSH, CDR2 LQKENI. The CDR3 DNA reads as TGTGCCAGCTCCCCAGAGACAGGGTCCGGCGAGCAGTACTTC. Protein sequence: CASSPETGSGEQYF. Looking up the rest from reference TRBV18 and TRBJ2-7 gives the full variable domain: NAGVMQNPRHLVRRRGQEARLRCSPMKGHSHVYWYRQLPEEGLKFMVYLQKENIIDESGMPKERFSAEFPKEGPSILRIQQVVRGDSAAYFCASSPETGSGEQYFGPGTRLTVT.

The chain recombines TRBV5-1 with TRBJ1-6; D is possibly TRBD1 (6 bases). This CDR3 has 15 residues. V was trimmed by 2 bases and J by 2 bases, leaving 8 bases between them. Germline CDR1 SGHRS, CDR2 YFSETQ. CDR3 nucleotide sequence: TGCGCCAGCAGCTTCGACAGGACCTATAATTCACCCCTCCACTTT. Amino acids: CASSFDRTYNSPLHF.

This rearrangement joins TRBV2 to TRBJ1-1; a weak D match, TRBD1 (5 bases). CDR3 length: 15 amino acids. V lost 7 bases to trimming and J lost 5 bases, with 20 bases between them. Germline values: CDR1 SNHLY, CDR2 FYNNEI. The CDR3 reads CASTRLSRVFTEAFF. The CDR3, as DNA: TGTGCCAGCACCCGACTCTCCAGGGTGTTTACTGAAGCTTTCTTT. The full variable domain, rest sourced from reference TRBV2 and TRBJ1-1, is EPEVTQTPSHQVTQMGQEVILRCVPISNHLYFYWYRQILGQKVEFLVSFYNNEISEKSEIFDDQFSVERPDGSNFTLKIRSTKLEDSAMYFCASTRLSRVFTEAFFGQGTRLTVV.

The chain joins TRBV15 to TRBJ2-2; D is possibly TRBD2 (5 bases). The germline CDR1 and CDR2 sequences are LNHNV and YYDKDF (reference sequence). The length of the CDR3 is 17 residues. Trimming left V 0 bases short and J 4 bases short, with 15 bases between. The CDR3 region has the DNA TGTGCCACCAGCAGAGAAACGAGGGTCGTAGGCACCGGGGAGCTGTTTTTT. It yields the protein CATSRETRVVGTGELFF. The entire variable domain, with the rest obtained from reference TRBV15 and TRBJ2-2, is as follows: DAMVIQNPRYQVTQFGKPVTLSCSQTLNHNVMYWYQQKSSQAPKLLFHYYDKDFNNEADTPDNFQSRRPNTSFCFLDIRSPGLGDTAMYLCATSRETRVVGTGELFFGEGSRLTVL.

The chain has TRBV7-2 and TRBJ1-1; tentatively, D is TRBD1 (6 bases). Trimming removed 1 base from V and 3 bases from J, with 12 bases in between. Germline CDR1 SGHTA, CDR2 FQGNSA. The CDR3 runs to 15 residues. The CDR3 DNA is TGTGCCAGCAGCTTAGTCCCCCAGGGGTACACTGAAGCTTTCTTT. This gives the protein CASSLVPQGYTEAFF.